A single sample gave rise to the 11 T cell receptor beta chains below, sequenced in a study of beta chain features in type 1 diabetes. Study-wide findings and caveats: Type 1 diabetes patients had moderately but significantly shorter TCRB CDR3s in all four CD4+ subsets.

Their antigens remain unidentified. Reverse transcribing all isolated RNA meant expressed TCRB transcripts were sequenced. TCRdb's copy holds only in-frame clones and misses some; the assay was immunoSEQ multiplex PCR. The sample includes about 260,000 clones, over 20% of them seen just once. Sequences were obtained from naive CD4+ T cells from blood. The receptors shown here come from a woman between 35 and 50 years old with type 1 diabetes.

The chain carries TRBV7-2 and TRBJ2-7, with D possibly matching TRBD1 (7 bases). The CDR3 has 12 amino acids. Germline V lookup: CDR1 SGHTA, CDR2 FQGNSA. Trimming took 6 bases from V and 7 from J, leaving 13 bases between them. This CDR3 reads CASRLTGREQYF. CDR3 bases: TGTGCCAGCAGATTGACAGGGAGGGAGCAGTACTTC.

The chain recombines TRBV13 with TRBJ1-1; tentatively, D is TRBD1 (6 bases). CDR3 length equals 13 residues. The germline V and J ends were trimmed by 4 bases and 4 bases, with 10 bases remaining between them. Germline V gene sequence: CDR1 PRHDT, CDR2 FYEKMQ (reference sequence). This chain's CDR3 is CASSSQQGTEAFF. As DNA, the CDR3 is TGTGCCAGCAGCTCACAACAGGGCACTGAAGCTTTCTTT.

This sequence joins TRBV5-1 and TRBJ1-1; 7 bases are shared with TRBD1. The CDR3 length is 16 residues. CDR1 is SGHRS, CDR2 YFSETQ, per germline. The junction had 10 bases not matched to a gene; V was cut back by 4 bases and J by 1 base. CDR3 DNA: TGCGCCAGCAGCCTACCTCCCGGACAGGCGAACACTGAAGCTTTCTTT. It translates to CASSLPPGQANTEAFF.

The J gene is TRBJ2-6, the V gene TRBV7-2; tentatively, D is TRBD1 (5 bases). V lost 5 bases and J 1 base, leaving 9 bases between the germline ends. The CDR3 length is 15 residues. In germline, CDR1 is SGHTA, CDR2 FQGNSA. CDR3 sequence (DNA): TGTGCCAGCAGCCGACAGCAATCTGGGGCCAACGTCCTGACTTTC. This codes for CASSRQQSGANVLTF.

The CDR3 loop is CSVEVGDTEAFF. In DNA, the CDR3 is TGCAGCGTTGAAGTCGGGGACACTGAAGCTTTCTTT. This sequence joins TRBV29-1 and TRBJ1-1; D gene uncertain. CDR1 and CDR2 (germline): SQVTM, ANQGSEA. V was trimmed by 1 base and J by 3 bases, leaving 6 bases between them. The CDR3 runs to 12 residues.

The chain recombines TRBV27 with TRBJ1-1; the D gene is possibly TRBD1 (5 bases). The CDR3 extends over 15 amino acids. From germline, CDR1 is MNHEY and CDR2 SMNVEV (reference sequence). Trimming pared 4 bases from V and 5 bases from J, leaving 17 bases between. CDR3 in amino acids: CASSSGDGGWTEAFF. CDR3 nucleotides: TGTGCCAGCAGTTCTGGGGACGGGGGGTGGACTGAAGCTTTCTTT.

The chain joins TRBV6-5 to TRBJ2-3, with a tentative D call TRBD2 (5 bases). The CDR3 consists of 15 residues. Trimming removed 6 bases at V and 6 bases at J, with 19 bases between. CDR1 is MNHEY and CDR2 is SVGAGI in the germline V gene. The CDR3 region has the DNA TGTGCCAGCAGCCCAACAGCGGCAGAGGGTGATACGCAGTATTTT. It encodes CASSPTAAEGDTQYF.

The chain is built from TRBV29-1 and TRBJ2-2; 11 positions agree with TRBD1. The germline V gene encodes CDR1 SQVTM and CDR2 ANQGSEA. CDR3 length: 14 amino acids. V shed 7 bases, J shed 4 bases, and the junction held 5 bases outside the gene matches. For the CDR3, the DNA is TGCAGCGGAACCGGGACAGGGGGCACCGGGGAGCTGTTTTTT. It encodes CSGTGTGGTGELFF.

This clone has only a few counts. This chain connects TRBV5-1 to TRBJ1-6; 9 nucleotides align to TRBD1. The CDR3 has 16 amino acids. V was pared by 4 bases and J by 9 bases, with 11 bases of the junction left unmatched. Germline V gene data show CDR1 as SGHRS and CDR2 as YFSETQ. The CDR3 protein is CASSTEQGALGSPLHF. The CDR3 coding sequence is TGCGCCAGCAGCACTGAACAGGGGGCTTTGGGTTCACCCCTCCACTTT.

The CDR3 region is CASSIWRATTDTQYF. The DNA of the CDR3 is TGTGCCAGTAGTATTTGGAGGGCAACCACAGATACGCAGTATTTT. This chain joins TRBV19 and TRBJ2-3, with D tentatively TRBD2 (6 bases). From germline, CDR1 is LNHDA and CDR2 SQIVND (reference sequence). This CDR3 spans 15 amino acids. V lost 3 bases and J 2 bases, leaving 12 bases between the germline ends.

The chain uses TRBV9 and TRBJ2-1, with TRBD2 matching over 8 bases. J was trimmed by 6 bases and V by 4 bases; bases with no gene match: 12. Germline V lookup: CDR1 SGDLS, CDR2 YYNGEE. The CDR3 length is 16 residues. CDR3 sequence (DNA): TGTGCCAGCAGCACCCGAGCGGGGGACCCCACCAATGAGCAGTTCTTC. Its protein product is CASSTRAGDPTNEQFF.